These 4 T cell receptor beta chains were sequenced from one sample in a study of T-cell memory formation after mild COVID-19 (dated by TCRdb to the early 2020s). The library was prepared using 5' RACE. Reads for this sample came from an Illumina NovaSeq 6000. Through fastp at Q25 and MiXCR, TCRdb rebuilt clones from the public reads, retaining in-frame beta chains. Each CDR3 protein appears once, grouped with its most common genes and DNA. This sample gives fewer than 550,000 distinct CDR3 sequences in total; about 20% of them show up just once. 8.4% of the sample rests with the top ten. The specimen was PBMCs or a T cell subset sorted from them (not recorded which). The receptors were gathered from an adult woman who had mild COVID-19 (a few samples of this study predate the infection). The sample titles of this study are shuffled in the database, so cell type and time point are left out; the donor was told from shared clones.

The chain has TRBV9 and TRBJ1-1, with D possibly matching TRBD1 (5 bases). The CDR3 is made up of 15 amino acids. Germline V CDR1 and CDR2: SGDLS, YYNGEE. Between the trimmed V and J ends, which lost 6 bases and 0 bases, there was a span of 15 bases. The CDR3 coding sequence is TGTGCCAGCACCCCTCCCGGGACCCTGAACACTGAAGCTTTCTTT. Protein sequence: CASTPPGTLNTEAFF.

The chain links TRBV25-1 to TRBJ2-7; perhaps TRBD2 as D (6 bases). Deletions cut 6 bases from V and 2 bases from J, with 14 bases between. Germline V gene sequence: CDR1 MGHDK, CDR2 SYGVNS. This CDR3 spans 14 amino acids. In DNA, the CDR3 is TGTGCCAGCAGCCCTGGGACTTTCCCCTACGAGCAGTACTTC. Protein product: CASSPGTFPYEQYF.

The gene calls are TRBV5-6 and TRBJ1-4; D is unclear. Trimming shortened V by 2 bases and J by 7 bases, and 9 bases separated the two germline ends. CDR1 SGHDT and CDR2 YYEEEE come from the germline V gene. The CDR3 covers 13 residues. CDR3 sequence (DNA): TGTGCCAGCAGCTTCTGGAGCCGTGAAAAACTGTTTTTT. It yields the protein CASSFWSREKLFF.

The rearrangement joins TRBV29-1 to TRBJ1-2, with D tentatively TRBD1 (5 bases). CDR3 size: 12 residues. The germline V gene has CDR1 SQVTM and CDR2 ANQGSEA. V lost 5 bases and J lost 8, with 15 bases in between. As DNA, the CDR3 is TGCAGCGTTCGGTGGCAGGGAGGCGGCTACACCTTC. It is translated as CSVRWQGGGYTF.